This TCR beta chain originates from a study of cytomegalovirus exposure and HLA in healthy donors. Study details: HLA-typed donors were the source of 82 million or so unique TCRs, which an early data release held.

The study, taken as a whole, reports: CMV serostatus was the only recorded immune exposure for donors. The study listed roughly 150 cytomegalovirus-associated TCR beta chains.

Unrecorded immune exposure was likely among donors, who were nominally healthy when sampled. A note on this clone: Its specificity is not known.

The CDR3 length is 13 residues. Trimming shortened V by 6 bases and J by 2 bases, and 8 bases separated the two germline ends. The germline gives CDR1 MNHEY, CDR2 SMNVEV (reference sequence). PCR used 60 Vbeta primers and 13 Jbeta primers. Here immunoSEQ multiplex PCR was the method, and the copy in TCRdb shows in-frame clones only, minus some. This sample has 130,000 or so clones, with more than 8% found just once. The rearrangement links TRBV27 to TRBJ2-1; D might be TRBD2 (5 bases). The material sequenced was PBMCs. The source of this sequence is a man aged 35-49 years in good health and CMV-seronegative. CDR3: CASREETYNEQFF. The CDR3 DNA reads TGTGCCAGCAGGGAGGAGACCTACAATGAGCAGTTCTTC.